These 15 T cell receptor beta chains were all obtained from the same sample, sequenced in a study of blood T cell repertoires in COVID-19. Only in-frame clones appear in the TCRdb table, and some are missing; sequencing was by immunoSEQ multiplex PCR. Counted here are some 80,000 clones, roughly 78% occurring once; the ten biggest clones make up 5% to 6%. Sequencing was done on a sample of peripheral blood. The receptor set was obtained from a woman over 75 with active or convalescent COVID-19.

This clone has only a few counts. CDR3 nucleotide sequence: TGTGCCAGCATGGGGCATTCCGATACGCAGTATTTT. As protein: CASMGHSDTQYF. V is TRBV9 and J is TRBJ2-3, with a possible D match to TRBD1 (5 bases). The CDR3 length is 12 residues. Germline V CDR1 and CDR2: SGDLS, YYNGEE. V was clipped by 6 bases and J by 6 bases, with 11 bases between them.

Here the CDR3 DNA reads TGTGCCAGCAGTTACGGGGCTCAGTCTGGAAACACCATATATTTT. Amino acids: CASSYGAQSGNTIYF. J is TRBJ1-3 and V is TRBV6-6; TRBD1 is a possible D gene (5 bases). Trimming removed 2 bases at V and 1 base at J, with 9 bases between. Germline values: CDR1 MNHNY, CDR2 SVGAGI (reference sequence). The CDR3 extends over 15 amino acids.

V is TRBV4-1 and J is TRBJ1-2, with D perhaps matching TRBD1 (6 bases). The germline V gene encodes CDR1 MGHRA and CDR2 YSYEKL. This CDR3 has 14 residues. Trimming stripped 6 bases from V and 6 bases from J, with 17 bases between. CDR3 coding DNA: TGCGCCAGCAGAGGCCTGACAGGAACCCATGGCTACACCTTC. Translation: CASRGLTGTHGYTF.

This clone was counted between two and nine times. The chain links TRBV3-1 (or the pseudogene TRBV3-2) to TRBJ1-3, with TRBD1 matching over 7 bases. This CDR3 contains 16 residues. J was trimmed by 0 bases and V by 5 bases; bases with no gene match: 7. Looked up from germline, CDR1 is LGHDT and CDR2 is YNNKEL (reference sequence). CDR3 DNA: TGTGCCAGCAGCGGACGGACAGGCTTCTCTGGAAACACCATATATTTT. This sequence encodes CASSGRTGFSGNTIYF.

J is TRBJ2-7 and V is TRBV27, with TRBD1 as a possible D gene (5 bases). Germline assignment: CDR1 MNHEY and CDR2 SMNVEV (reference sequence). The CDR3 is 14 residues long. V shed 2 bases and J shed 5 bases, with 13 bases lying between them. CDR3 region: CASSLTRAYDEQYF. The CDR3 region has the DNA TGTGCCAGCAGTTTAACCAGGGCATACGACGAGCAGTACTTC.

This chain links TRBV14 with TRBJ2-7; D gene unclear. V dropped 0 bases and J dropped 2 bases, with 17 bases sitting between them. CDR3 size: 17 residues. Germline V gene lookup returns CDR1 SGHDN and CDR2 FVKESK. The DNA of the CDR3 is TGTGCCAGCAGCCAAGACATCTCGCCAGGCTTCCCCTACGAGCAGTACTTC. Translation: CASSQDISPGFPYEQYF.

The CDR3 reads CASSQSSGSYNEQFF. The CDR3, as DNA: TGTGCCAGCAGCCAGTCTAGCGGCTCCTACAATGAGCAGTTCTTC. The V gene is TRBV4-2, the J gene TRBJ2-1, with TRBD2 matching over 7 bases. Losses at the gene ends were 3 bases for V and 0 bases for J; bases not matched to a gene: 2. There are 15 residues in the CDR3. Germline CDR1 reads LGHNA; CDR2 reads YNFKEQ.

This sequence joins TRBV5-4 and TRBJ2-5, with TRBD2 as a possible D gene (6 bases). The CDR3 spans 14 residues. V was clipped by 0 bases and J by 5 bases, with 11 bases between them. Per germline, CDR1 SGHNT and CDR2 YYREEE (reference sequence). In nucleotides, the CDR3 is TGTGCCAGCAGCTTGGTCGGGACTCGGGAGACCCAGTACTTC. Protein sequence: CASSLVGTRETQYF.

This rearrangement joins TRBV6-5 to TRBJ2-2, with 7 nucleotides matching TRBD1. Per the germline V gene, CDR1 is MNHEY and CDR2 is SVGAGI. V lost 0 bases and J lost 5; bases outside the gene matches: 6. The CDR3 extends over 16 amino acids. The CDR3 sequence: CASSYSAQGRTGELFF. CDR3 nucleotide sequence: TGTGCCAGCAGTTACTCGGCACAGGGGAGAACCGGGGAGCTGTTTTTT.

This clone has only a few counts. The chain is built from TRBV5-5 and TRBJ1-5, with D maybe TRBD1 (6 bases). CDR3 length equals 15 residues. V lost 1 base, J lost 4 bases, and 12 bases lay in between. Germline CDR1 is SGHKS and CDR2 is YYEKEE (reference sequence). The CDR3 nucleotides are TGTGCCAGCAGCTTGTTCAGTCAGGGGAATCAGCCCCAGCATTTT. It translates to CASSLFSQGNQPQHF.

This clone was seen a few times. CDR3 in amino acids: CASSLFTGGGELFF. The CDR3, as DNA: TGTGCCAGCAGCTTGTTTACAGGGGGCGGGGAGCTGTTTTTT. The chain couples TRBV5-6 to TRBJ2-2; the match to TRBD1 covers 8 bases. V lost 1 base and J lost 7; bases outside the gene matches: 3. The germline CDR1 and CDR2 sequences are SGHDT and YYEEEE. This CDR3 contains 14 residues.

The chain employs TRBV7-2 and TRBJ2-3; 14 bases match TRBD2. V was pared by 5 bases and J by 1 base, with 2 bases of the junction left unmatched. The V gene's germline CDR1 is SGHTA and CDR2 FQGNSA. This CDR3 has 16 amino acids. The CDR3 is CASSQGLAGGTDTQYF. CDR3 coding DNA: TGTGCCAGCAGCCAGGGACTAGCGGGGGGCACAGATACGCAGTATTTT.

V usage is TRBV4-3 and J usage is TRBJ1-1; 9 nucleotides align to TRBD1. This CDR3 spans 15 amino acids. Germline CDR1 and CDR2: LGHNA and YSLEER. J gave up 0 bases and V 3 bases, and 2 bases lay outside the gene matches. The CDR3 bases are TGCGCCAGCAGCCAGGGGACAGGGATGAACACTGAAGCTTTCTTT. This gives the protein CASSQGTGMNTEAFF.

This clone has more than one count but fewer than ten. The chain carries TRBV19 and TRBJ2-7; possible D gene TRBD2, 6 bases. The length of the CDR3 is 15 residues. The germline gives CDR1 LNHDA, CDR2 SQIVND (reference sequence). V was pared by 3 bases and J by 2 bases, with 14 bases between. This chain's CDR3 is CASSISWGGAYEQYF. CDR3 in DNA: TGTGCCAGTAGTATCTCATGGGGAGGCGCCTACGAGCAGTACTTC.

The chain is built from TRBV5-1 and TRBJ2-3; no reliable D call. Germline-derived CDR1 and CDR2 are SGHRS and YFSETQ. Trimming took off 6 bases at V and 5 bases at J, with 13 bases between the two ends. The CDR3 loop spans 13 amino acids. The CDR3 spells CASTTGVEDTQYF. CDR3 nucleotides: TGCGCCAGCACGACTGGCGTGGAAGATACGCAGTATTTT.